A single sample gave rise to the 28 T cell receptor beta chains below, sequenced in a study of shared clonotypes between healthy human individuals. Sequenced by immunoSEQ multiplex PCR; TCRdb stores in-frame clones only, minus some. The table has 2 million to 2.5 million clones, approximately 94% seen once. Sequenced input: naive CD4+ T cells sorted from blood. Noted subset: CD45RA+ positively selected. Receptor source: a man younger than 35 in good health.

Comments on this clone: Other DNA sequences from this sample encode an identical CDR3 as well. The CDR3: CAWSVGSTDTQYF. CDR3 nucleotides: TGTGCCTGGAGTGTGGGCTCCACAGATACGCAGTATTTT. The V call is TRBV30, the J call TRBJ2-3; unclear D gene. This CDR3 contains 13 residues. V lost 0 bases and J 2 bases, leaving 6 bases between the germline ends. CDR1 is GTSNPN and CDR2 is SVGIG in the germline V gene (reference sequence).

The chain links TRBV2 to TRBJ2-7; D possibly corresponds to TRBD1 (5 bases). V lost 4 bases and J 7 bases, leaving 14 bases between the germline ends. Germline V gene sequence: CDR1 SNHLY, CDR2 FYNNEI. CDR3 size: 13 residues. The CDR3 loop is CASSVGRVGEQYF. CDR3 nucleotide sequence: TGTGCCAGCAGTGTCGGCAGGGTGGGGGAGCAGTACTTC.

This clone was picked up one time. Distinct nucleotide sequences in the sample also encode this CDR3. The rearrangement links TRBV14 to TRBJ2-7; D is perhaps TRBD2 (5 bases). Trimming stripped 1 base from V and 7 bases from J, with 11 bases between. This CDR3 has 13 residues. Germline values: CDR1 SGHDN, CDR2 FVKESK. The CDR3 DNA follows: TGTGCCAGCAGCCAAGTACGCGGCGGGGAGCAGTACTTC. It codes for CASSQVRGGEQYF.

In the case of this clone: Other DNA sequences in this sample translate to the same CDR3. This chain joins TRBV19 and TRBJ1-5; TRBD1 aligns across 8 bases. This CDR3 has 15 residues. From germline, CDR1 is LNHDA and CDR2 SQIVND (reference sequence). The junction had 2 bases not matched to a gene; V was cut back by 3 bases and J by 1 base. CDR3 nucleotides: TGTGCCAGTAGTATCGGGACAGGAAGCAATCAGCCCCAGCATTTT. This encodes CASSIGTGSNQPQHF.

The chain carries TRBV21-1 and TRBJ1-2; the D call in the table, TRBD1, was not verified against the DNA. TRBV21-1 is a documented pseudogene. This CDR3 has 16 residues. The CDR3 loop is CARVGPWGQECEGYTF. DNA for the CDR3: TGTGCCAGGGTGGGACCTTGGGGACAGGAGTGCGAGGGCTACACCTTC.

Comments on this clone: This sample also contains other DNA sequences that code for the same CDR3. This chain connects TRBV2 to TRBJ2-7; D remains unclear. Germline V gives CDR1 SNHLY, CDR2 FYNNEI. V was shortened by 6 bases and J by 2 bases, with 5 bases between the two germline ends. The CDR3 loop spans 11 amino acids. CDR3 loop: CASRLAYEQYF. CDR3 nucleotide sequence: TGTGCCAGCAGGCTAGCCTACGAGCAGTACTTC.

Notes on this clone: This sample includes further DNA sequences coding for the same CDR3. The rearrangement uses TRBV28 and TRBJ1-2, with TRBD1 matching 7 bases. The CDR3 covers 13 residues. With V trimmed by 4 bases and J by 4 bases, 3 bases remained unmatched. Germline V gene sequence: CDR1 MDHEN, CDR2 SYDVKM. CDR3 in DNA: TGTGCCAGCAGTTCCCGGGACAGCTATGGCTACACCTTC. This gives the protein CASSSRDSYGYTF.

The chain recombines TRBV5-1 with TRBJ1-1, with D possibly TRBD1 on 5 matching bases. Per germline, CDR1 SGHRS and CDR2 YFSETQ. V gave up 6 bases and J gave up 2 bases, with 8 bases separating them. The CDR3 contains 12 residues. CDR3 sequence: CASKRGNTEAFF. CDR3 DNA: TGCGCCAGCAAGAGGGGCAACACTGAAGCTTTCTTT.

About this clone: The same CDR3 is also encoded by other DNA sequences in this sample. The V call is TRBV28, the J call TRBJ2-7, with unresolved D. The CDR3 has 12 amino acids. V was shortened by 6 bases and J by 3 bases, with 9 bases between the two germline ends. Per the germline V gene, CDR1 is MDHEN and CDR2 is SYDVKM. This CDR3 is CASSESSYEQYF. Here the CDR3 DNA reads TGTGCCAGCAGCGAGAGTAGCTACGAGCAGTACTTC.

The rearrangement uses TRBV10-3 and TRBJ1-1, with D possibly TRBD1 on 6 matching bases. Deletions cut 7 bases from V and 0 bases from J, with 9 bases between. The CDR3 totals 13 residues. CDR1 is ENHRY, CDR2 SYGVKD, per germline. The CDR3 sequence: CAITGTLNTEAFF. DNA of the CDR3: TGTGCCATCACCGGGACATTGAACACTGAAGCTTTCTTT.

This clone was observed once. The chain recombines TRBV4-1 with TRBJ2-6; 13 positions match TRBD2. J gave up 4 bases and V 0 bases, and 6 bases lay outside the gene matches. Per the germline V gene, CDR1 is MGHRA and CDR2 is YSYEKL. This CDR3 spans 19 amino acids. Here the CDR3 reads CASSQDLLAGGLGANVLTF. DNA of the CDR3: TGCGCCAGCAGCCAAGATTTACTAGCGGGGGGGCTAGGGGCCAACGTCCTGACTTTC.

The V gene is TRBV7-2, the J gene TRBJ1-3; D is ambiguous. The CDR3 runs 16 residues. With 1 base removed from V and 4 bases from J, the gap between germline ends came to 14 bases. Germline values: CDR1 SGHTA, CDR2 FQGNSA. CDR3 sequence: CASSLVMDLMGNTIYF. CDR3 in DNA: TGTGCCAGCAGCTTAGTGATGGATCTAATGGGAAACACCATATATTTT.

This clone is a singleton in its sample. This chain connects TRBV5-1 to TRBJ2-5; 7 nucleotides match TRBD1. V shed 2 bases and J 2 bases; nucleotides not matched to a gene: 6. CDR3 length: 15 amino acids. Germline V CDR1 and CDR2: SGHRS, YFSETQ. The CDR3 loop reads CASSFGTEKQETQYF. The DNA of the CDR3 is TGCGCCAGCAGCTTCGGGACAGAGAAACAAGAGACCCAGTACTTC.

The chain links TRBV10-3 to TRBJ1-5; 8 nucleotides align to TRBD1. The germline gives CDR1 ENHRY, CDR2 SYGVKD. V trimming: 4 bases; J trimming: 8 bases; junction bases outside the gene matches: 7. The CDR3 loop spans 14 amino acids. CDR3 sequence: CAISAAGGSEPQHF. CDR3 bases: TGTGCCATCAGTGCAGCAGGGGGCAGTGAGCCCCAGCATTTT.

With respect to this clone: In the same sample, other DNA sequences code for this CDR3. The rearrangement links TRBV5-1 to TRBJ2-7, with 9 nucleotides matching TRBD1. Trimming cost V 0 bases and J 4 bases; bases outside gene matches: 5. CDR1 and CDR2 (germline): SGHRS, YFSETQ. The CDR3 totals 15 residues. Here the CDR3 reads CASSLDGTGRYEQYF. CDR3 nucleotide sequence: TGCGCCAGCAGCTTGGACGGGACAGGGCGTTACGAGCAGTACTTC.

About this clone itself: Different DNA sequences within this sample yield the same CDR3. The chain is built from TRBV5-4 and TRBJ2-7; possibly TRBD2 for D (5 bases). Germline CDR1 SGHNT, CDR2 YYREEE (reference sequence). V was pared by 4 bases and J by 2 bases, with 10 bases between. CDR3 length equals 13 residues. For the CDR3, the DNA is TGTGCCAGCAGCCTCCGGGGAACCTACGAGCAGTACTTC. Protein: CASSLRGTYEQYF.

This chain joins TRBV30 and TRBJ2-1; TRBD2 might be the D (5 bases). V was pared by 7 bases and J by 4 bases, with 17 bases between. The germline CDR1 and CDR2 sequences are GTSNPN and SVGIG (reference sequence). The CDR3 sequence is 14 residues long. The CDR3 DNA reads TGTGCCTATAATTCCGGGAAGGGTTACAATGAGCAGTTCTTC. Translated: CAYNSGKGYNEQFF.

This clone was seen a single time. The rearrangement joins TRBV30 to TRBJ1-2; D is ambiguous. V gave up 0 bases and J gave up 8 bases, with 19 bases separating them. The CDR3 has 15 amino acids. Per germline, CDR1 GTSNPN and CDR2 SVGIG (reference sequence). The CDR3: CAWSVGARRVGGYTF. CDR3 nucleotides: TGTGCCTGGAGTGTAGGAGCTCGTAGGGTTGGAGGCTACACCTTC.

The chain links TRBV6-5 to TRBJ2-7; no clear D. Germline-derived CDR1 and CDR2 are MNHEY and SVGAGI. This CDR3 is built from 14 residues. With 6 bases removed from V and 0 bases from J, the gap between germline ends came to 12 bases. The CDR3 sequence is CASSYRTSSYEQYF. CDR3 coding DNA: TGTGCCAGCAGCTATAGGACCAGCTCCTACGAGCAGTACTTC.

CDR3 sequence (DNA): TGTGCCAGCAGCTTAGTAGGTCCAATCTACGAGCAGTACTTC. Amino acids: CASSLVGPIYEQYF. This sequence joins TRBV11-2 and TRBJ2-7; D not certain. V lost 1 base and J lost 3, with 10 bases in between. CDR1 SGHAT and CDR2 FQNNGV come from the germline V gene. CDR3 length: 14 amino acids.

The chain recombines TRBV9 with TRBJ2-7; TRBD2 agrees at 11 bases. The CDR3 sequence is 14 residues long. Germline values: CDR1 SGDLS, CDR2 YYNGEE. The J segment lost 3 bases and the V segment lost 3 bases, leaving 2 bases of the junction unmatched. DNA for the CDR3: TGTGCCAGCAGCGAGGGACTAGCGGTCTACGAGCAGTACTTC. It specifies CASSEGLAVYEQYF.

This clone was detected only a few times. This rearrangement joins TRBV7-9 to TRBJ1-6; no clear D. Germline-derived CDR1 and CDR2 are SEHNR and FQNEAQ (reference sequence). This CDR3 region has 13 residues. V was shortened by 6 bases and J by 7 bases, with 10 bases between the two germline ends. The CDR3 coding sequence is TGTGCCAGCAGTAAGTTGGCCAATTCACCCCTCCACTTT. Translating it yields CASSKLANSPLHF.

The chain recombines TRBV5-1 with TRBJ2-3, with D possibly being TRBD1 or TRBD2 (6 bases each). The V gene lost 6 bases and the J gene lost 4 bases, with 12 bases spanning the gap. Germline loops: CDR1 SGHRS, CDR2 YFSETQ. The CDR3 spans 13 residues. The CDR3 DNA follows: TGCGCCAGCAAGGGGGGCGGCCCAGATACGCAGTATTTT. It specifies CASKGGGPDTQYF.

This clone has only one observation. CDR3: CSVERTTGTQYF. CDR3 coding DNA: TGCAGCGTAGAGCGGACGACGGGGACCCAGTACTTC. The chain carries TRBV29-1 and TRBJ2-5, with D perhaps TRBD2 (5 bases). V shed 6 bases and J shed 7 bases, with 15 bases lying between them. CDR3 size: 12 residues. Germline values: CDR1 SQVTM, CDR2 ANQGSEA.

The chain joins TRBV10-2 to TRBJ2-5; D not resolved. Germline V gene lookup returns CDR1 WSHSY and CDR2 SAAADI. V was shortened by 3 bases and J by 4 bases, with 15 bases between the two germline ends. This CDR3 spans 15 amino acids. DNA for the CDR3: TGCGCCAGCAGTGAACTAAGGATCCAAGCAGAGACCCAGTACTTC. Amino acids: CASSELRIQAETQYF.

This sequence joins TRBV10-3 and TRBJ2-7; TRBD2 aligns across 9 bases. The V gene's germline CDR1 is ENHRY and CDR2 SYGVKD. CDR3 length: 15 amino acids. Losses at the gene ends were 3 bases for V and 4 bases for J; bases not matched to a gene: 7. The CDR3 spells CAISDLLAGIYEQYF. The CDR3 DNA reads as TGTGCCATCAGTGACCTTCTAGCGGGGATATACGAGCAGTACTTC.

The chain uses TRBV6-4 and TRBJ2-2; D remains unclear. Germline V gene data show CDR1 as MRHNA and CDR2 as SNTAGT. The germline V and J ends were trimmed by 7 bases and 4 bases, with 13 bases remaining between them. This CDR3 has 14 amino acids. The DNA for the CDR3 is TGTGCCAGCATCAGGACCAGTGGCACCGGGGAGCTGTTTTTT. Its protein product is CASIRTSGTGELFF.

The genes are TRBV5-1 and TRBJ2-7; the D gene is possibly TRBD1 (5 bases). The CDR3 has 14 amino acids. The germline V gene encodes CDR1 SGHRS and CDR2 YFSETQ. V was trimmed by 1 base and J by 5 bases, leaving 13 bases between them. The CDR3 DNA reads TGCGCCAGCAGCTTGAGACAGCCCTTTGACGAGCAGTACTTC. It yields the protein CASSLRQPFDEQYF. The full variable domain, in which reference TRBV5-1 and TRBJ2-7 provide the parts outside the CDR3, is KAGVTQTPRYLIKTRGQQVTLSCSPISGHRSVSWYQQTPGQGLQFLFEYFSETQRNKGNFPGRFSGRQFSNSRSEMNVSTLELGDSALYLCASSLRQPFDEQYFGPGTRLTVT.